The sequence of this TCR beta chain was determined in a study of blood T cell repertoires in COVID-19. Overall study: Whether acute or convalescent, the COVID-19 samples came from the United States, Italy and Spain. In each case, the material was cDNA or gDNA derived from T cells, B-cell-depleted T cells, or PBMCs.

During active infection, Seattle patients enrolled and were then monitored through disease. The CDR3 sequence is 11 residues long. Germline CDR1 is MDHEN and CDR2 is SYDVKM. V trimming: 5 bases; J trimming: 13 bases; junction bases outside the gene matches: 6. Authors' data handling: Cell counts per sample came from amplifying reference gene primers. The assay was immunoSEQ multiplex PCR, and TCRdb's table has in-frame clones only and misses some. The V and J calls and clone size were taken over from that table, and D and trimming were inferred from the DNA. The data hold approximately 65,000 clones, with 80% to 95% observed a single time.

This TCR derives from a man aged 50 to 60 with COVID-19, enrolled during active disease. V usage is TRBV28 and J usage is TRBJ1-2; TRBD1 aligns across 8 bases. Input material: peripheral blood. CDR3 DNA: TGTGCCAGCAGTACACAGGGGGTAGGCACCTTC. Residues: CASSTQGVGTF.